A selection of T cell receptor beta chains follows, all from one sample in a study of beta chain features in type 1 diabetes. Profiled with immunoSEQ multiplex PCR; TCRdb holds only in-frame clones, not every one. Here the sample spans approximately 730,000 clones, roughly 13% being singletons. Material for sequencing was naive CD4+ T cells from blood. These receptors were taken from a man between 18 and 35 years old with type 1 diabetes. Both conserved end residues are part of each CDR3. The D gene is left open where the match is weak. Size tells how often a clone was seen (once, few, many) or the class of an expanded clone, and some rows leave it out.

TRBJ1-2	TRBV18	TRBD1	NA	TGTGCCAGCTCGCCACGACAGGGGGCAACTAACTATGGCTACACCTTC	CASSPRQGATNYGYTF
TRBJ1-2	TRBV6-5	TRBD1	few	TGTGCCAGCCTCAGGGGGCTGGGAGACTATGGCTACACCTTC	CASLRGLGDYGYTF
TRBJ1-2	TRBV29-1	TRBD1	NA	TGCAGCGTAGAGGGACAGGCCTATGGCTACACCTTC	CSVEGQAYGYTF
TRBJ2-1	TRBV6-5	NA	few	TGTGCCAGCAGTTACAATAAAGACCTTAATGAGCAGTTCTTC	CASSYNKDLNEQFF
TRBJ1-5	TRBV6-1	NA	NA	TGTGCCAGCAGTAATGGAGGACCCCAGCATTTT	CASSNGGPQHF
TRBJ1-2	TRBV7-9	TRBD1	few	TGTGCCAGCAGCCAAGGACAGGGAATAGGCTACACCTTC	CASSQGQGIGYTF
TRBJ1-1	TRBV9	NA	NA	TGTGCCAGCAGCGCACAGCGGAACACTGAAGCTTTCTTT	CASSAQRNTEAFF
TRBJ1-4	TRBV4-1	NA	NA	TGCGCCAGCAGCCAATTGGGAGCGGGAATCGGTAATGAAAAACTGTTTTTT	CASSQLGAGIGNEKLFF
TRBJ1-2	TRBV7-9	NA	few	TGTGCCAGCACCTTAAAGGGGGATGGCTACACCTTC	CASTLKGDGYTF
TRBJ2-7	TRBV28	TRBD1	few	TGTGCCAGCAATCCGGGACAGGGTTTCAACGAGCAGTACTTC	CASNPGQGFNEQYF
TRBJ1-1	TRBV7-9	NA	NA	TGTGCCAGCCGACCTCCGGGTCCGGTCACTGAAGCTTTCTTT	CASRPPGPVTEAFF
TRBJ2-3	TRBV25-1	NA	NA	TGTGCCAGCAGTGAATGGGCAGGGACAGATACGCAGTATTTT	CASSEWAGTDTQYF
TRBJ1-2	TRBV25-1	NA	NA	TGTGCCAGCAGTGATGTCAGGCGGCATGGCTACACCTTC	CASSDVRRHGYTF
TRBJ2-3	TRBV6-5	NA	few	TGTGCCAGCAACCGGGGAGATACGCAGTATTTT	CASNRGDTQYF
TRBJ1-3	TRBV5-4	NA	NA	TGTGACAGCAGCCAAGATCGGGGATCCGGAAACACCATATATTTT	CDSSQDRGSGNTIYF
TRBJ1-5	TRBV7-9	NA	NA	TGTGCCAGCGGAGAGACTTCCGATCAGCCCCAGCATTTT	CASGETSDQPQHF
TRBJ2-2	TRBV27	NA	NA	TGTGCCAGCAGGGGCATGGGTGCGAACACCGGGGAGCTGTTTTTT	CASRGMGANTGELFF
TRBJ1-2	TRBV30	NA	NA	TGCGGGAACGGCAATGGCTACACCTTC	CGNGNGYTF
TRBJ2-2	TRBV25-1	NA	few	TGTGCCAGCAAGGACAGCAAACTTAACACCGGGGAGCTGTTTTTT	CASKDSKLNTGELFF
TRBJ1-2	TRBV7-2	TRBD1	few	TGTGCCAGCACCAAATCACCCCTGACAGGGGCCGCTAACTATGGCTACACCTTC	CASTKSPLTGAANYGYTF
TRBJ2-7	TRBV18	NA	NA	TGTGCCAGCTCACCTCAAGGCGAAAGCTCCTACGAGCAGTACTTC	CASSPQGESSYEQYF
TRBJ2-2	TRBV11-2	TRBD2	NA	TGTGCCAGCAGCTCCGGACTAGCGGGGGAGAACACCGGGGAGCTGTTTTTT	CASSSGLAGENTGELFF
TRBJ1-1	TRBV5-4	NA	NA	TGTGCCAGCAGCTTGGGGACCATTAGGACTGAAGCTTTCTTT	CASSLGTIRTEAFF
TRBJ1-2	TRBV30	NA	NA	TGTGCCTGGAGTGTAGGGGGACGGAGCTATGGCTACACCTTC	CAWSVGGRSYGYTF
TRBJ2-7	TRBV7-9	NA	few	TGTGCCAGCAGCTTAGGGCTCGGGTGGGACTACGAGCAGTACTTC	CASSLGLGWDYEQYF
TRBJ1-6	TRBV19	NA	few	TGTGCCACCAGCTCCTATAATTCACCCCTCCACTTT	CATSSYNSPLHF
TRBJ1-6	TRBV7-9	NA	NA	TGTGCCAGCAGCCCTGCCCTAGTTAAGGGCTCAAATTCACCCCTCCACTTT	CASSPALVKGSNSPLHF
TRBJ2-7	TRBV30	NA	few	TGTGCCTGGAGTGGTCGGGGGTTCATAGAGCAGTACTTC	CAWSGRGFIEQYF
TRBJ1-5	TRBV27	NA	NA	TGTGCCAGCAGTTTAGAAGGGAAACATCAGCCCCAGCATTTT	CASSLEGKHQPQHF
TRBJ2-5	TRBV29-1	NA	few	TGCAGCGTTGATAGGGGGGCCGTCCAAGAGACCCAGTACTTC	CSVDRGAVQETQYF
TRBJ2-2	TRBV11-3	TRBD1	few	TGTGCCAGCAGCCCCTTGGGACAGGGAGGCACCGGGGAGCTGTTTTTT	CASSPLGQGGTGELFF
TRBJ2-3	TRBV6-6	NA	few	TGTGCCAGCACCCTACGGGGTCCCGATACGCAGTATTTT	CASTLRGPDTQYF
TRBJ2-2	TRBV19	NA	NA	TGTGCCAGTAGCCCCAGGGAAGGGAACACCGGGGAGCTGTTTTTT	CASSPREGNTGELFF
TRBJ1-1	TRBV25-1	NA	few	TGTGCCAGCCATGGCGTCGGAAACACTGAAGCTTTCTTT	CASHGVGNTEAFF
TRBJ2-7	TRBV18	NA	NA	TGTGCCAGCTCACCGGGGTCCGGCTACGAGCAGTACTTC	CASSPGSGYEQYF
TRBJ2-2	TRBV2	NA	NA	TGTGCCAGCAGTTACGTGGGGAGCCCCACCGGGGAGCTGTTTTTT	CASSYVGSPTGELFF
TRBJ1-5	TRBV30	NA	NA	TGTGCCTGGAGTGGGGGGGGCGATCAGCCCCAGCATTTT	CAWSGGGDQPQHF
TRBJ2-3	TRBV30	NA	many	TGTGCCTACCACACATTGGGTACGCAGTATTTT	CAYHTLGTQYF
TRBJ2-3	TRBV28	NA	NA	TGTGCCAGCAGTTCCCCAGTGACGTTCACAGATACGCAGTATTTT	CASSSPVTFTDTQYF
TRBJ2-7	TRBV4-1	TRBD1	NA	TGCGCCAGCAGCCACGCTGGACAGGGAACTAGGTACGAGCAGTACTTC	CASSHAGQGTRYEQYF
TRBJ2-5	TRBV6-5	TRBD1	NA	TGTGCCAGCAGGCGTACAGGGGTTGAGACCCAGTACTTC	CASRRTGVETQYF
TRBJ2-1	TRBV11-3	NA	few	TGTGCCAGCAGCTGGGCCATGCCTAGCTCCTACAATGAGCAGTTCTTC	CASSWAMPSSYNEQFF
TRBJ2-7	TRBV2	NA	few	TGTGCCAGCAGTGAAGACAGGGCTAGCTCCTACGAGCAGTACTTC	CASSEDRASSYEQYF
TRBJ1-1	TRBV10-3	NA	NA	TGTGCCATCAGTGAGTCGGTGTGGGTGAACACTGAAGCTTTCTTT	CAISESVWVNTEAFF
TRBJ1-5	TRBV7-2	NA	few	TGTGCCAGCAGCACACAGGGCGGTCAGCCCCAGCATTTT	CASSTQGGQPQHF
TRBJ1-1	TRBV7-9	TRBD1	few	TGTGCCAGCAGCTTAGAGGACAGGGCGGTGCACACTGAAGCTTTCTTT	CASSLEDRAVHTEAFF
TRBJ1-3	TRBV29-1	NA	NA	TGCAGCGTTGTGGGACGGCTCTCTGGAAACACCATATATTTT	CSVVGRLSGNTIYF
TRBJ1-6	TRBV18	TRBD1	few	TGTGCCAGCTCACCACGTCCCGGGACAGGGCTCGATAATTCACCCCTCCACTTT	CASSPRPGTGLDNSPLHF
TRBJ1-2	TRBV2	NA	few	TGTGCCAGCAGTGAAGTCCTGGTCTCAAGGGTCTATGGCTACACCTTC	CASSEVLVSRVYGYTF
TRBJ2-3	TRBV6-1	TRBD1	NA	TGTGCCAGCCTTAGGGGACAGCACACAGATACGCAGTATTTT	CASLRGQHTDTQYF
TRBJ1-5	TRBV2	TRBD1	NA	TGTGCCAGCAGTGCAGGGGGTGGCAATCAGCCCCAGCATTTT	CASSAGGGNQPQHF
TRBJ1-1	TRBV29-1	NA	NA	TGCAGCGTTGTAGGGGAAACTGAAGCTTTCTTT	CSVVGETEAFF
TRBJ1-6	TRBV2	NA	few	TGTGCCAGCTGTGGGGACAACGACAGTGGTTCACCCCTCCACTTT	CASCGDNDSGSPLHF
TRBJ2-7	TRBV7-8	NA	few	TGTGCCAGCAGCGTAGGGGGGGTAGCCTACGAGCAGTACTTC	CASSVGGVAYEQYF
TRBJ1-5	TRBV7-2	NA	few	TGTGCCAGCAGCTTTGAGGGAGGACAGCCCCAGCATTTT	CASSFEGGQPQHF
TRBJ1-2	TRBV7-2	NA	few	TGTGCCAGCAGCAGGGGGACGGAGTATGGCTACACCTTC	CASSRGTEYGYTF
TRBJ1-1	TRBV30	NA	few	TGTGCCTGCTCGGGGTCCGTTTTAGCTTTCTTT	CACSGSVLAFF